At least ten counts were recorded for the clone carrying this T cell receptor (beta chain). Its antigen is not known. This CDR3 spans 19 amino acids. Trimming took 6 bases from V and 5 from J; bases not matched to a gene: 20. The germline V gene has CDR1 MNHEY and CDR2 SVGAGI. The entry originates in a study of breast tumors, draining lymph nodes, adjacent tissues. General study findings and limits: The lymph node origin of tumor T cells was framed as consistent with a hypothesis, not demonstrated. Tumor and nontumor repertoires were significantly more similar in luminal-like than in basal-like breast cancer. Tumors had less TCR diversity than lymph nodes, more than nontumor tissue. Data fit most tumor T cells coming from lymph node, expanding in tumor.

Axillary draining lymph nodes of breast cancer patients supplied the node samples. TCRdb re-analysed the multiplex PCR reads in MiXCR, keeping a single row per CDR3 protein. The table lists around 110,000 distinct CDR3 sequences, more than 25% of them singletons. The specimen was axillary lymph node tissue. The TCR was taken from a female donor with breast cancer. Some clones in this sample may be carry-over from other donors' samples. The rearrangement joins TRBV6-5 to TRBJ2-7, with TRBD1 matching 12 bases. CDR3 protein: CASRPLLSGRDRGPHEQYF. For the CDR3, the DNA is TGTGCCAGCAGACCTTTGTTATCCGGCCGGGACAGGGGGCCCCACGAGCAGTACTTC.